This is a list of T cell receptor beta chains from one sample in a study of CD8 T cells in ankylosing spondylitis. TCRdb called the 5' RACE reads again in MiXCR, with one record for every CDR3 protein. The table lists nearly 350,000 distinct CDR3 sequences, 14% to 15% of them singletons. The sequenced sample was blood, either unsorted or a sorted T cell fraction (not recorded which). The receptor set was obtained from a male donor with ankylosing spondylitis or in good health (not recorded which). The conserved cysteine and the conserved F or W are not part of the CDR3 here. The order of the fields is J gene, V gene, CDR3 protein.

j_call: TRBJ2-5
v_call: TRBV5-6
cdr3_aa: ASSFGPRGRRKTQY

j_call: TRBJ2-3
v_call: TRBV12-3/TRBV12-4
cdr3_aa: ASSLAAGGPTDTQY

j_call: TRBJ2-1
v_call: TRBV5-1
cdr3_aa: ASSLAGVSSYNEQF

j_call: TRBJ2-6
v_call: TRBV12-3/TRBV12-4
cdr3_aa: ASSLIFSGANVLT

j_call: TRBJ1-6
v_call: TRBV7-8
cdr3_aa: ASSFGPGQGSPLH

j_call: TRBJ1-6
v_call: TRBV3-1
cdr3_aa: ASSPRDRENSPLH

j_call: TRBJ1-6
v_call: TRBV20-1
cdr3_aa: SAAAKGNSPLH

j_call: TRBJ1-1
v_call: TRBV3-1
cdr3_aa: ASSQDPRGTEAF

j_call: TRBJ2-3
v_call: TRBV6-1
cdr3_aa: ASSPGRSSTDTQY

j_call: TRBJ2-3
v_call: TRBV7-2
cdr3_aa: ASSLGYSTDTQY

j_call: TRBJ2-1
v_call: TRBV4-1
cdr3_aa: ASSQVVQLLYNEQF

j_call: TRBJ2-6
v_call: TRBV20-1
cdr3_aa: SARGTGAHSGANVLT

j_call: TRBJ2-3
v_call: TRBV7-2
cdr3_aa: ASSPWVRTDTQY

j_call: TRBJ1-4
v_call: TRBV25-1
cdr3_aa: ASSGLGGANEKLF

j_call: TRBJ1-5
v_call: TRBV5-1
cdr3_aa: ASSLDGQGGQPQH

j_call: TRBJ2-5
v_call: TRBV5-1
cdr3_aa: ASSWRGVEETQY

j_call: TRBJ1-2
v_call: TRBV5-4
cdr3_aa: ASSSPSRTGRGGYT

j_call: TRBJ2-3
v_call: TRBV7-9
cdr3_aa: ASSELILTSTDTQY

j_call: TRBJ1-1
v_call: TRBV20-1
cdr3_aa: SARDQGGTEAF

j_call: TRBJ2-7
v_call: TRBV7-9
cdr3_aa: ASSARTGSLRDEQY

j_call: TRBJ1-5
v_call: TRBV19
cdr3_aa: ASSIPGGGQH

j_call: TRBJ2-1
v_call: TRBV30
cdr3_aa: AWRSSSYNEQF

j_call: TRBJ2-7
v_call: TRBV30
cdr3_aa: ALRTGDYEQY

j_call: TRBJ1-4
v_call: TRBV5-1
cdr3_aa: ASSADGTWSEKLF

j_call: TRBJ2-5
v_call: TRBV7-2
cdr3_aa: ASSTGPGLAQKETQY

j_call: TRBJ2-3
v_call: TRBV6-1
cdr3_aa: ASPPGSGDTQY

j_call: TRBJ2-7
v_call: TRBV6-1
cdr3_aa: ASKPGLAGGNYEQY

j_call: TRBJ1-4
v_call: TRBV27
cdr3_aa: ASRPQGARDEKLF

j_call: TRBJ1-6
v_call: TRBV3-1
cdr3_aa: ASSQGGNSPLH

j_call: TRBJ1-4
v_call: TRBV4-1
cdr3_aa: ASSHGEKLF

j_call: TRBJ2-2
v_call: TRBV20-1
cdr3_aa: SARDRSGGGTNTGELF

j_call: TRBJ2-5
v_call: TRBV11-2
cdr3_aa: ASSPGMTQETQY

j_call: TRBJ2-6
v_call: TRBV29-1
cdr3_aa: SVVFGGGTGANVLT

j_call: TRBJ2-3
v_call: TRBV7-2
cdr3_aa: ASSKSRTDTQY

j_call: TRBJ2-7
v_call: TRBV5-1
cdr3_aa: ASSPGGTANYEQY

j_call: TRBJ1-3
v_call: TRBV19
cdr3_aa: ASTYKGSGNTIY

j_call: TRBJ2-3
v_call: TRBV7-2
cdr3_aa: ASSRGRGLVADTQY

j_call: TRBJ2-3
v_call: TRBV2
cdr3_aa: ASSRDRAPDTQY

j_call: TRBJ2-3
v_call: TRBV20-1
cdr3_aa: SANRGTTDTQY

j_call: TRBJ2-7
v_call: TRBV11-2
cdr3_aa: ASYGGRSEEQY

j_call: TRBJ2-3
v_call: TRBV19
cdr3_aa: ASSTNDRGSTDTQY

j_call: TRBJ1-4
v_call: TRBV5-1
cdr3_aa: ASSHGTSNEKLF

j_call: TRBJ1-5
v_call: TRBV12-3/TRBV12-4
cdr3_aa: ASSYRGDQPQH

j_call: TRBJ2-1
v_call: TRBV11-2
cdr3_aa: ASSLDQNEQF

j_call: TRBJ2-2
v_call: TRBV30
cdr3_aa: AWSLAGGNTGELF

j_call: TRBJ2-5
v_call: TRBV11-2
cdr3_aa: ASSRGMGETQY

j_call: TRBJ2-3
v_call: TRBV12-3/TRBV12-4
cdr3_aa: ASSPSGTSQDTQY

j_call: TRBJ1-2
v_call: TRBV5-1
cdr3_aa: ASSAGQEIYT

j_call: TRBJ1-2
v_call: TRBV29-1
cdr3_aa: SVQRGYNYGYT

j_call: TRBJ1-5
v_call: TRBV6-1
cdr3_aa: ASTRTAYSNQPQH

j_call: TRBJ2-1
v_call: TRBV5-1
cdr3_aa: ASSPGTGLVNEQF

j_call: TRBJ2-1
v_call: TRBV11-2
cdr3_aa: ASSFSEYNEQF